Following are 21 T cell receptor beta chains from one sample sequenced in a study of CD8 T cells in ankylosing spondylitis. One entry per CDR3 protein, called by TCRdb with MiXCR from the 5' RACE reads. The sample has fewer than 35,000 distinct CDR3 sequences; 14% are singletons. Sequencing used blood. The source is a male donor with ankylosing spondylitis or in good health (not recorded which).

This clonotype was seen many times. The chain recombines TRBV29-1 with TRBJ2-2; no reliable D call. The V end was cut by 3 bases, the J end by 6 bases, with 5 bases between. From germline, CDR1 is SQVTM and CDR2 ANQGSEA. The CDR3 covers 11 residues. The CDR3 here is CSVDRSGELFF. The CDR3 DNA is TGCAGCGTTGATAGGTCCGGGGAGCTGTTTTTT.

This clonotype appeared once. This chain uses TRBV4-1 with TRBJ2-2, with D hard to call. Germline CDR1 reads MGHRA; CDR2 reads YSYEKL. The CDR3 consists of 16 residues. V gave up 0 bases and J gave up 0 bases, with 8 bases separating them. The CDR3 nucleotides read TGCGCCAGCAGCCAAGAGGGGAATTCGAACACCGGGGAGCTGTTTTTT. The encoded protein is CASSQEGNSNTGELFF.

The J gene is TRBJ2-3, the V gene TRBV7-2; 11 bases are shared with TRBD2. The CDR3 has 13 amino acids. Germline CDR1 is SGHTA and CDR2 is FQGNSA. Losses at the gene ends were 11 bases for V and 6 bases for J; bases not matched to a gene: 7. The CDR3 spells CAVRLAGLDTQYF. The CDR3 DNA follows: TGTGCCGTCAGACTAGCGGGGCTTGATACGCAGTATTTT.

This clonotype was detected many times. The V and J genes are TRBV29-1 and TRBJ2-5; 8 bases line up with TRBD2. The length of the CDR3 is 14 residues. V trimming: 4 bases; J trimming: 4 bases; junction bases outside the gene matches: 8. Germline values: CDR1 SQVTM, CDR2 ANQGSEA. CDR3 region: CSVVNARGAETQYF. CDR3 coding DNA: TGCAGCGTTGTCAACGCGCGGGGGGCAGAGACCCAGTACTTC.

The chain's CDR3 is CASSTTGWTGNQPQHF. CDR3 DNA sequence: TGTGCCAGTAGTACGACCGGGTGGACGGGCAATCAGCCCCAGCATTTT. The chain employs TRBV19 and TRBJ1-5; D is uncertain. V was pared by 4 bases and J by 2 bases, with 15 bases between. The CDR3 totals 16 residues. CDR1 and CDR2 from the germline V gene are LNHDA and SQIVND (reference sequence).

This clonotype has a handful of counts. The CDR3 sequence is CASSLGAGEAFF. The CDR3 DNA reads TGTGCCAGCAGTTTAGGCGCAGGGGAAGCTTTCTTT. J is TRBJ1-1 and V is TRBV12-3 or TRBV12-4, with D perhaps TRBD1 (5 bases). The CDR3 contains 12 residues. V shed 1 base and J shed 8 bases, with 8 bases lying between them.

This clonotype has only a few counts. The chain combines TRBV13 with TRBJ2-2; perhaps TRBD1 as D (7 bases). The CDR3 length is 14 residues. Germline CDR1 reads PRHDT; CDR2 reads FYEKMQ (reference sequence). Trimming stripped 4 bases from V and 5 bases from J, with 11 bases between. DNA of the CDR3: TGTGCCAGCAGCTCGACAGGGAGGACCGGGGAGCTGTTTTTT. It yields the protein CASSSTGRTGELFF. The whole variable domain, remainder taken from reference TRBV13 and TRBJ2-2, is AAGVIQSPRHLIKEKRETATLKCYPIPRHDTVYWYQQGPGQDPQFLISFYEKMQSDKGSIPDRFSAQQFSDYHSELNMSSLELGDSALYFCASSSTGRTGELFFGEGSRLTVL.

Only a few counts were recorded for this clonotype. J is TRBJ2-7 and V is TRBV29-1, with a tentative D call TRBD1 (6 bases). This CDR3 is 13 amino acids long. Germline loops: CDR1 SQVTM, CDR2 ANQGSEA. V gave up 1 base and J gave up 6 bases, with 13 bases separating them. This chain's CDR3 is CSVEGLRGGEQYF. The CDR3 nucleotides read TGCAGCGTTGAAGGTCTCAGGGGCGGCGAGCAGTACTTC.

This CDR3 reads CSAPTGGVWQFF. DNA for the CDR3: TGCAGTGCGCCGACTGGAGGCGTATGGCAGTTCTTC. The V gene is TRBV20-1, the J gene TRBJ2-1; perhaps TRBD2 as D (5 bases). Trimming stripped 6 bases from V and 12 bases from J, with 18 bases between. Germline V lookup: CDR1 DFQATT, CDR2 SNEGSKA (reference sequence). The CDR3 loop spans 12 amino acids.

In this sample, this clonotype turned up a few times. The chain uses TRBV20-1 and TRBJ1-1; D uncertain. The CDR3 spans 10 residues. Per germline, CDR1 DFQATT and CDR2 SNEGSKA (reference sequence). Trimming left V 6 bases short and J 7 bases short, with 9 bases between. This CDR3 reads CSAIDNEAFF. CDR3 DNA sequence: TGCAGTGCCATCGACAATGAAGCTTTCTTT.

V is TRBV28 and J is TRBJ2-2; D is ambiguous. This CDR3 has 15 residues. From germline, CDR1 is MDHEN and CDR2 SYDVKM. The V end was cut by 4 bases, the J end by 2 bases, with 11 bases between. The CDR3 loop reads CASSWVQSNTGELFF. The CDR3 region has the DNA TGTGCCAGCAGTTGGGTACAGAGCAACACCGGGGAGCTGTTTTTT.

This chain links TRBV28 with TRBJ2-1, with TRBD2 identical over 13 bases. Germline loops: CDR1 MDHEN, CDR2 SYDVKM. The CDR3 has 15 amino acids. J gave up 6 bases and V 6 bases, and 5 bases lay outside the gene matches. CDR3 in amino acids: CASRPGLAGANEQFF. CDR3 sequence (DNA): TGTGCCAGCAGGCCTGGACTAGCGGGGGCCAATGAGCAGTTCTTC.

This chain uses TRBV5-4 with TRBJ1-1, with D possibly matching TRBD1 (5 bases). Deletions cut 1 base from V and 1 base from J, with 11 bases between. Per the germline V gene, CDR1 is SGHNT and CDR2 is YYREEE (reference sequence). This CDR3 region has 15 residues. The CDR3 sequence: CASSLPGVPNTEAFF. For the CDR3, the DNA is TGTGCCAGCAGCTTGCCGGGGGTACCGAACACTGAAGCTTTCTTT. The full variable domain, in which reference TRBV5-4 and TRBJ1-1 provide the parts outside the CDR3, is ETGVTQSPTHLIKTRGQQVTLRCSSQSGHNTVSWYQQALGQGPQFIFQYYREEENGRGNFPPRFSGLQFPNYSSELNVNALELDDSALYLCASSLPGVPNTEAFFGQGTRLTVV.

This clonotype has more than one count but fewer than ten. CDR3 loop: CASSRTSGGTTDTQYF. CDR3 DNA sequence: TGTGCCAGCAGCCGTACTAGCGGGGGGACCACAGATACGCAGTATTTT. The chain has TRBV4-2 and TRBJ2-3, with 12 bases matching TRBD2. Germline V CDR1 and CDR2: LGHNA, YNFKEQ. Losses at the gene ends were 4 bases for V and 2 bases for J; bases not matched to a gene: 4. The CDR3 has 16 amino acids.

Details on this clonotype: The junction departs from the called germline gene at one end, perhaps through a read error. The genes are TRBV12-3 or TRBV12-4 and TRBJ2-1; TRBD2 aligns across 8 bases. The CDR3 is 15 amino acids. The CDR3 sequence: CASSILAASYNKQFF. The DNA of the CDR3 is TGCGCCAGCAGTATACTAGCGGCCTCCTACAATAAGCAGTTCTTC.

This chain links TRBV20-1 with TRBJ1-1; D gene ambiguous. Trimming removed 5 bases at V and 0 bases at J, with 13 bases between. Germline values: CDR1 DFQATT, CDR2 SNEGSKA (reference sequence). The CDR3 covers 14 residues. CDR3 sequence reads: CSARQTVMNTEAFF. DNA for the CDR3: TGCAGTGCTCGGCAGACGGTTATGAACACTGAAGCTTTCTTT.

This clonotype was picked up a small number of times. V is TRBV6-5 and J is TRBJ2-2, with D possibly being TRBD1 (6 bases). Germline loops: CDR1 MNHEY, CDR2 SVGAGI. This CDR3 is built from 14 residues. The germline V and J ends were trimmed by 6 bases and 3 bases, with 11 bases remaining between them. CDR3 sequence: CASRPQGYTGELFF. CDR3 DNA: TGTGCCAGCAGGCCCCAGGGGTACACCGGGGAGCTGTTTTTT.

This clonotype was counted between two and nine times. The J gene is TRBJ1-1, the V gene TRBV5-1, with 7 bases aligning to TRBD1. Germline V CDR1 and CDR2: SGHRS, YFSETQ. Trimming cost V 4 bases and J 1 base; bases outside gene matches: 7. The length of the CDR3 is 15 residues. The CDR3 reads CASSPWTGTNTEAFF. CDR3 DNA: TGCGCCAGCAGCCCTTGGACAGGAACGAACACTGAAGCTTTCTTT.

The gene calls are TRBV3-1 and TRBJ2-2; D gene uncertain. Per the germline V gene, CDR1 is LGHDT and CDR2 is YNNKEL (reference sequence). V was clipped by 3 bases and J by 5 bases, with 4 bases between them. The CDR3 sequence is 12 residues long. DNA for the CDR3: TGTGCCAGCAGCCACCGAACCGGGGAGCTGTTTTTT. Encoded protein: CASSHRTGELFF.

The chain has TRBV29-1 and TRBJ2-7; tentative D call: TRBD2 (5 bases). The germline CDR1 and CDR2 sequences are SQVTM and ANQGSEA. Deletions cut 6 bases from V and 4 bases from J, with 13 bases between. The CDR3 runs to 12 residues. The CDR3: CSVAEVGYEQYF. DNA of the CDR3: TGCAGCGTCGCGGAGGTAGGGTACGAGCAGTACTTC.

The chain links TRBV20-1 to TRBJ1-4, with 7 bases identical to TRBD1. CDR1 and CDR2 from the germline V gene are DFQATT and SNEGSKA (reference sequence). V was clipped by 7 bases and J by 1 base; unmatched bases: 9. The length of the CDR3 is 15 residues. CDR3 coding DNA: TGCAGTGTACCGACAGGGTGGATAACTAATGAAAAACTGTTTTTT. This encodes CSVPTGWITNEKLFF.